A selection of T cell receptor beta chains follows, all from one sample in a study of T-cell reconstitution after alpha-beta-depleted transplantation in children. From the PCR reads, TCRdb called clonotypes with MiXCR, one entry per CDR3 protein. This table has almost 500,000 distinct CDR3 sequences, under 15% appearing once. Source: PBMCs from the stem cell graft donor, taken from the stem cell graft. These receptors were taken from a human donor who donated a stem cell graft to a child with combined immunodeficiency. The CDR3 runs from the conserved cysteine through the conserved F or W.

CDR3aa	j_gene	v_gene
CASSRGQGATYGYTF	TRBJ1-2	TRBV2
CASSVHRHEQYF	TRBJ2-7	TRBV9
CASNQRGGNQPQHF	TRBJ1-5	TRBV6-5
CASRGGGRYEQYF	TRBJ2-7	TRBV6-1
CASSARARGVHGYTF	TRBJ1-2	TRBV2
CASSSSYRGGPANEKLFF	TRBJ1-4	TRBV12-3/TRBV12-4
CASSMGTSGIYEQYF	TRBJ2-7	TRBV5-8
CASSVGAGANTGELFF	TRBJ2-2	TRBV9
CASRIDTNYGYTF	TRBJ1-2	TRBV28
CASSYSDRGAGETQYF	TRBJ2-5	TRBV6-5
CASRRDPLINEQFF	TRBJ2-1	TRBV5-1
CASGGTAPYEQYF	TRBJ2-7	TRBV9
CASSHDPAGEQYF	TRBJ2-7	TRBV3-1
CASSQDKGRTSGRQYF	TRBJ2-5	TRBV3-1
CASSQVSRRSTQYF	TRBJ2-3	TRBV4-3
CASSDGRGPETQYF	TRBJ2-5	TRBV2
CSVWIRVTEAFF	TRBJ1-1	TRBV20-1
CASSVEPGAAYEQYF	TRBJ2-7	TRBV9
CASSGGGASSDTQYF	TRBJ2-3	TRBV7-2
CASSGRTGLFQPQHF	TRBJ1-5	TRBV6-1
CASSQGGEEVETQYF	TRBJ2-5	TRBV4-3
CASSDRADEQYF	TRBJ2-7	TRBV28
CASSGQGSNQPQHF	TRBJ1-5	TRBV6-1
CASSWGRGIYEQFF	TRBJ2-1	TRBV5-1
CASSQNRDANYGYTF	TRBJ1-2	TRBV3-1
CASITGGARTDTQYF	TRBJ2-3	TRBV21-1
CASSLLGTSPGDTQYF	TRBJ2-3	TRBV12-3/TRBV12-4
CASSWQQGYEQYF	TRBJ2-7	TRBV5-1
CASSLSSIYGYTF	TRBJ1-2	TRBV27
CASSLRASALHGYTF	TRBJ1-2	TRBV6-2/TRBV6-3
CSARHWDGRPYEQYF	TRBJ2-7	TRBV20-1
CSANRFNEQFF	TRBJ2-1	TRBV20-1
CASSLSRDTGYEQYF	TRBJ2-7	TRBV11-3
CSGDRVDTEAFF	TRBJ1-1	TRBV20-1
CASRAAGGPREQYF	TRBJ2-7	TRBV6-1
CASSPSSSSTDTQYF	TRBJ2-3	TRBV7-2
CASRSDRGTENEKLFF	TRBJ1-4	TRBV7-2
CASSLVGVHTDTQYF	TRBJ2-3	TRBV5-1
CASSLDSPGDEQYF	TRBJ2-7	TRBV7-8
CASRDRGDDTQYF	TRBJ2-3	TRBV5-1
CASSAHSGAGNTIYF	TRBJ1-3	TRBV12-3/TRBV12-4
CAISDVLAEQETQYF	TRBJ2-5	TRBV10-3
CATSDPGGSREISGELFF	TRBJ2-2	TRBV24-1